The 20 T cell receptor beta chains listed next were all sequenced from one sample in a study of blood T cells in healthy people across ages. A second about 7 to 11 cycle PCR used barcoded and J-beta primers. Via MiXCR, TCRdb re-called the 5' RACE reads, giving one row per CDR3 protein. The profile covers about 1,400,000 distinct CDR3 sequences, with 42% appearing a single time and 7% to 9% taken by the ten largest. The sequencing input was blood. These receptors came from a woman aged 18-30 years in good health.

The chain combines TRBV18 with TRBJ1-2; D is possibly TRBD1 (5 bases). Trimming cost V 2 bases and J 12 bases, with 16 bases left between them. This CDR3 is 13 amino acids long. Germline CDR1 and CDR2: KGHSH and LQKENI. CDR3 protein: CASSPESSGLDTF. DNA for the CDR3: TGTGCCAGCTCACCAGAATCTTCGGGGCTCGACACCTTC.

This clonotype appeared once. The J gene is TRBJ2-3, the V gene TRBV7-2; D is undetermined. The CDR3 covers 14 residues. In germline, CDR1 is SGHTA, CDR2 FQGNSA. The V end was cut by 10 bases, the J end by 4 bases, with 18 bases between. CDR3 bases: TGTGCCATCCGGACCGGTGGGTCTTCAGATACGCAGTATTTT. It is translated as CAIRTGGSSDTQYF.

This clonotype has a handful of counts. V usage is TRBV2 and J usage is TRBJ2-3; D is undetermined. Germline values: CDR1 SNHLY, CDR2 FYNNEI. The CDR3 sequence is 10 residues long. The V end was cut by 9 bases, the J end by 5 bases, with 6 bases between. CDR3 in amino acids: CASIIDTQYF. The DNA for the CDR3 is TGTGCCAGTATTATAGATACGCAGTATTTT.

The chain uses TRBV4-1 and TRBJ2-1; D is perhaps TRBD2 (5 bases). Trimming left V 2 bases short and J 3 bases short, with 14 bases between. Germline lookup yields CDR1 MGHRA and CDR2 YSYEKL. This CDR3 region has 16 residues. CDR3 DNA sequence: TGCGCCAGCAGCCAATCGTCCGGGGAAGACTACAATGAGCAGTTCTTC. It codes for CASSQSSGEDYNEQFF.

This clonotype has just a few counts. The V and J genes are TRBV10-3 and TRBJ1-2; D ambiguous. The CDR3 covers 14 residues. V lost 4 bases, J lost 2 bases, and 11 bases lay in between. Germline lookup yields CDR1 ENHRY and CDR2 SYGVKD. The CDR3 DNA follows: TGTGCCATCAGTGGAGGCGGGGAAAACTATGGCTACACCTTC. The encoded protein is CAISGGGENYGYTF.

V is TRBV5-1 and J is TRBJ1-6, with 8 bases matching TRBD1. V was clipped by 5 bases and J by 8 bases; unmatched bases: 9. Per germline, CDR1 SGHRS and CDR2 YFSETQ. The CDR3 is made up of 15 amino acids. CDR3 sequence (DNA): TGCGCCAGCAGACCAAACCAGGGGGCAGATTCACCCCTCCACTTT. This sequence encodes CASRPNQGADSPLHF. Variable domain in full (rest from reference TRBV5-1 and TRBJ1-6): KAGVTQTPRYLIKTRGQQVTLSCSPISGHRSVSWYQQTPGQGLQFLFEYFSETQRNKGNFPGRFSGRQFSNSRSEMNVSTLELGDSALYLCASRPNQGADSPLHFGNGTRLTVT.

V is TRBV10-2 and J is TRBJ1-6; D is perhaps TRBD1 (6 bases). This CDR3 spans 13 amino acids. The V gene's germline CDR1 is WSHSY and CDR2 SAAADI. Trimming cost V 7 bases and J 5 bases, with 9 bases left between them. CDR3 DNA: TGCGCCAGCACCTGGACAGATAATTCACCCCTCCACTTT. It specifies CASTWTDNSPLHF.

The chain is built from TRBV24-1 and TRBJ2-3, with D possibly TRBD2 on 7 matching bases. The germline V and J ends were trimmed by 9 bases and 0 bases, with 15 bases remaining between them. Germline loops: CDR1 KGHDR, CDR2 SFDVKD. The CDR3 is 15 residues long. The CDR3 DNA reads as TGTGCCACCGGCGGGGGCGGATCTAGCACAGATACGCAGTATTTT. This codes for CATGGGGSSTDTQYF.

A few counts support this clonotype. The genes are TRBV15 and TRBJ2-3; 8 bases line up with TRBD2. V was clipped by 1 base and J by 4 bases; unmatched bases: 10. This CDR3 is 17 amino acids long. Germline assignment: CDR1 LNHNV and CDR2 YYDKDF (reference sequence). CDR3 nucleotides: TGTGCCACCAGCAGAGCCTCCGGGACTAGGGTTGCAGATACGCAGTATTTT. It yields the protein CATSRASGTRVADTQYF.

This clonotype has just a few counts. The chain carries TRBV15 and TRBJ2-7; 7 bases map to TRBD1. The trim removed 4 bases at V and 3 bases at J, leaving 3 bases unmatched. The V gene's germline CDR1 is LNHNV and CDR2 YYDKDF (reference sequence). The CDR3 extends over 13 amino acids. The CDR3 region is CATSMTGNYEQYF. The CDR3 DNA is TGTGCCACCAGCATGACAGGGAACTACGAGCAGTACTTC. Full variable domain (missing parts from reference TRBV15 and TRBJ2-7): DAMVIQNPRYQVTQFGKPVTLSCSQTLNHNVMYWYQQKSSQAPKLLFHYYDKDFNNEADTPDNFQSRRPNTSFCFLDIRSPGLGDTAMYLCATSMTGNYEQYFGPGTRLTVT.

This clonotype was seen many times. The rearrangement links TRBV4-1 to TRBJ2-2; D remains unclear. V lost 1 base, J lost 6 bases, and 3 bases lay in between. The CDR3 has 12 residues. Germline assignment: CDR1 MGHRA and CDR2 YSYEKL. CDR3 residues: CASSQVSGELFF. The DNA for the CDR3 is TGCGCCAGCAGCCAAGTGTCCGGGGAGCTGTTTTTT.

The chain links TRBV27 to TRBJ1-1, with D perhaps matching TRBD1 (6 bases). Between the trimmed V and J ends, which lost 3 bases and 1 base, there was a span of 9 bases. CDR1 and CDR2 (germline): MNHEY, SMNVEV (reference sequence). There are 14 residues in the CDR3. The CDR3 bases are TGTGCCAGCAGTTTTAACAGGGCGAACACTGAAGCTTTCTTT. Protein: CASSFNRANTEAFF.

This clonotype showed up just a few times. The rearrangement uses TRBV28 and TRBJ1-2, with D possibly matching TRBD1 (6 bases). The CDR3 runs 14 residues. Trimming cost V 5 bases and J 4 bases, with 14 bases left between them. Germline V lookup: CDR1 MDHEN, CDR2 SYDVKM. The CDR3 region is CASSGQGRIYGYTF. The DNA for the CDR3 is TGTGCCAGCAGTGGGCAGGGGCGTATCTATGGCTACACCTTC.

This clonotype was seen only a few times. The chain combines TRBV28 with TRBJ2-7, with D tentatively TRBD2 (5 bases). The germline CDR1 and CDR2 sequences are MDHEN and SYDVKM. V shed 4 bases and J shed 7 bases, with 20 bases lying between them. The CDR3 loop spans 15 amino acids. This CDR3 reads CASSSTGIAEKEQYF. The CDR3 DNA is TGTGCCAGCAGTTCGACGGGGATCGCCGAAAAAGAGCAGTACTTC.

The rearrangement joins TRBV20-1 to TRBJ1-1; D remains ambiguous. V was clipped by 0 bases and J by 4 bases, with 15 bases between them. Germline CDR1 reads DFQATT; CDR2 reads SNEGSKA (reference sequence). There are 15 residues in the CDR3. The CDR3 spells CSARDLFREGTEAFF. In nucleotides, the CDR3 is TGCAGTGCTAGAGACTTGTTCCGGGAGGGCACTGAAGCTTTCTTT.

This clonotype was seen only a few times. The rearrangement uses TRBV27 and TRBJ2-5; D is ambiguous. The end of the DNA aligns better with TRBJ2-7, so the J call may be wrong. Looked up from germline, CDR1 is MNHEY and CDR2 is SMNVEV (reference sequence). The CDR3 consists of 14 residues. DNA for the CDR3: TGTGCCAGCAGTTTAAGGTCCCTAGTCCTCGAGCAGTACTTC. Translating gives CASSLRSLVLEQYF.

The chain couples TRBV28 to TRBJ2-5, with D possibly called TRBD1 or TRBD2 (5 bases each). Gene TRBJ2-7 matches the end of the DNA better, so the J call may be wrong. Looked up from germline, CDR1 is MDHEN and CDR2 is SYDVKM. This CDR3 has 16 residues. The CDR3 DNA reads as TGTGCCAGCAGTTATGGTTCCGGGGCAGGGACGGACGAGCAGTACTTC. It translates to CASSYGSGAGTDEQYF.

Only a few counts were recorded for this clonotype. The V gene is TRBV11-2, the J gene TRBJ2-1; D is perhaps TRBD2 (6 bases). The V gene lost 2 bases and the J gene lost 9 bases, with 11 bases spanning the gap. The CDR3 extends over 13 amino acids. Germline V CDR1 and CDR2: SGHAT, FQNNGV. In nucleotides, the CDR3 is TGTGCCAGCAGCTTATTTCGGGGGACTGAGCAGTTCTTC. Translation: CASSLFRGTEQFF.

In this sample, this clonotype turned up a few times. This chain links TRBV12-5 with TRBJ1-4; D ambiguous. Trimming left V 5 bases short and J 8 bases short, with 9 bases between. Germline-derived CDR1 and CDR2 are LGHNT and FRNRAP. This CDR3 is built from 12 residues. The CDR3 protein is CASGLTPEKLFF. In nucleotides, the CDR3 is TGTGCTAGTGGTCTGACTCCCGAAAAACTGTTTTTT.

The genes are TRBV6-1 and TRBJ1-2; the D gene is possibly TRBD1 (6 bases). The CDR3 totals 13 residues. Looked up from germline, CDR1 is MNHNS and CDR2 is SASEGT. V lost 4 bases and J 6 bases, leaving 12 bases between the germline ends. CDR3 coding DNA: TGTGCCAGCAGTGGGACAGATTGGAATGGCTACACCTTC. It codes for CASSGTDWNGYTF.